This T cell receptor beta chain was identified in a study of T cell changes during pregnancy in multiple sclerosis. Germline lookup yields CDR1 SGHRS and CDR2 YFSETQ. Trimming removed 0 bases from V and 4 bases from J, with 7 bases in between. The CDR3 loop spans 14 amino acids. Using immunoSEQ multiplex PCR, the repertoire was profiled, and TCRdb retains in-frame clones only, with some absent. The sample lists 95,000 to 150,000 clones; around 93% were seen once. The chain links TRBV5-1 to TRBJ1-4; TRBD1 might be the D (5 bases). This sample comprised peripheral blood, obtained before pregnancy. This TCR was recovered from a female donor with multiple sclerosis, enrolled in a pregnancy study. The CDR3 sequence is CASSLGQFNEKLFF. In DNA form, the CDR3 reads TGCGCCAGCAGCTTGGGACAGTTTAATGAAAAACTGTTTTTT. The whole variable domain, remainder taken from reference TRBV5-1 and TRBJ1-4, is KAGVTQTPRYLIKTRGQQVTLSCSPISGHRSVSWYQQTPGQGLQFLFEYFSETQRNKGNFPGRFSGRQFSNSRSEMNVSTLELGDSALYLCASSLGQFNEKLFFGSGTQLSVL.